The TCR beta chain described here comes from a study of cytomegalovirus exposure and HLA in healthy donors. The sample holds one count of this clone. CDR1 and CDR2 from the germline V gene are SGHDN and FVKESK. This CDR3 contains 16 residues. V shed 0 bases and J 2 bases; nucleotides not matched to a gene: 3. Primers: 60 Vbeta forward and 13 Jbeta reverse. TCRdb keeps only in-frame clones here, not all; method: immunoSEQ multiplex PCR. Seen here are 100,000 to 150,000 clones, more than 75% observed once, and the top ten hold 1.8%. V usage is TRBV14 and J usage is TRBJ2-3; TRBD1 aligns across 9 bases. The receptor was derived from a young man in good health and CMV-seronegative. Sequencing input: PBMCs. The CDR3 DNA is TGTGCCAGCAGCCAAGATTGGGACAGGGTCACAGATACGCAGTATTTT. Its protein is CASSQDWDRVTDTQYF.